Below, 10 T cell receptor beta chains from the same sample are listed, as sequenced in a study of cytomegalovirus exposure and HLA in healthy donors. Primers included in the PCR were 60 Vbeta and 13 Jbeta primers. Generated by immunoSEQ multiplex PCR, the TCRdb table keeps only in-frame clones and is missing some. The sample yields 150,000 to 200,000 clones, 80% to 90% seen once. The sample consisted of PBMCs. Every receptor here comes from a man younger than 35 in good health and CMV-seronegative.

This clone was counted a single time. This chain uses TRBV2 with TRBJ2-7; 8 bases are shared with TRBD1. The ends lost 7 bases at V and 5 bases at J; junction bases unmatched: 7. There are 13 residues in the CDR3. Germline V gene sequence: CDR1 SNHLY, CDR2 FYNNEI. The CDR3 sequence is CASKKYRGDEQYF. The CDR3 region has the DNA TGTGCCAGCAAGAAATACAGGGGGGACGAGCAGTACTTC.

The CDR3 nucleotides read TGTGCCAGCAGCTCCGGACAGAACACCGGGGAGCTGTTTTTT. Translating it yields CASSSGQNTGELFF. The genes are TRBV7-3 and TRBJ2-2; tentative D call: TRBD1 (5 bases). Germline assignment: CDR1 SGHTA and CDR2 FQGTGA. V shed 4 bases and J shed 1 base, with 7 bases lying between them. CDR3 size: 14 residues.

The rearrangement joins TRBV9 to TRBJ2-3; maybe TRBD1 (5 bases). This CDR3 comprises 13 residues. Looked up from germline, CDR1 is SGDLS and CDR2 is YYNGEE. V lost 3 bases and J 6 bases, leaving 11 bases between the germline ends. The CDR3 DNA reads as TGTGCCAGCAGCGCTGGGGCTTCGGATACGCAGTATTTT. Encoded protein: CASSAGASDTQYF.

The genes are TRBV28 and TRBJ1-5; 7 bases agree with TRBD1. V lost 8 bases to trimming and J lost 2 bases; unmatched junction nucleotides: 12. Germline CDR1 MDHEN, CDR2 SYDVKM. The CDR3 has 16 residues. The DNA for the CDR3 is TGTGCCAGCCGTAAGTACAGGGGAAAAGGCAATCAGCCCCAGCATTTT. Translating gives CASRKYRGKGNQPQHF.

This clone has just a few counts. In DNA, the CDR3 is TGTGCCAGCAGTGTACCCCCCCGAGCGGGCCGGGTGTCCTACGAGCAGTACTTC. It codes for CASSVPPRAGRVSYEQYF. The chain couples TRBV27 to TRBJ2-7, with D tentatively TRBD2 (6 bases). CDR1 and CDR2 (germline): MNHEY, SMNVEV (reference sequence). This CDR3 spans 18 amino acids. V lost 5 bases and J 1 base, leaving 24 bases between the germline ends.

This sequence joins TRBV9 and TRBJ2-2; 14 bases are a match to TRBD2. V lost 5 bases and J lost 6; bases outside the gene matches: 6. Germline CDR1 is SGDLS and CDR2 is YYNGEE. The CDR3 loop spans 16 amino acids. CDR3 DNA: TGTGCCAGCAGTCCGACTAGCGGGGGGGCCCCCGGGGAGCTGTTTTTT. Translating it yields CASSPTSGGAPGELFF.

The rearrangement links TRBV5-1 to TRBJ2-1; TRBD1 aligns across 9 bases. Germline assignment: CDR1 SGHRS and CDR2 YFSETQ. This CDR3 spans 15 amino acids. Trimming took 4 bases from V and 8 from J; bases not matched to a gene: 10. This chain's CDR3 is CASSATGGPSDEQFF. CDR3 nucleotides: TGCGCCAGCAGCGCCACAGGGGGCCCCAGCGATGAGCAGTTCTTC.

The table lists this clone with a count of one. The chain links TRBV28 to TRBJ1-5; D perhaps matches TRBD1 (6 bases). The CDR3 runs to 16 residues. Trimming removed 5 bases from V and 0 bases from J, with 14 bases in between. CDR1 MDHEN and CDR2 SYDVKM come from the germline V gene. CDR3 coding DNA: TGTGCCAGCAGTCCACAGGGAAAACCTAGCAATCAGCCCCAGCATTTT. Translating it yields CASSPQGKPSNQPQHF.

V usage is TRBV27 and J usage is TRBJ2-5, with 10 bases aligning to TRBD1. CDR3 length equals 14 residues. Germline values: CDR1 MNHEY, CDR2 SMNVEV (reference sequence). With 4 bases clipped from V and 5 bases from J, the junction kept 4 bases outside the gene matches. The CDR3 reads CASSSGTGEETQYF. DNA for the CDR3: TGTGCCAGCAGTTCCGGGACAGGGGAGGAGACCCAGTACTTC.

V is TRBV12-5 and J is TRBJ2-4; 7 bases map to TRBD2. The J segment lost 0 bases and the V segment lost 3 bases, leaving 14 bases of the junction unmatched. CDR1 is LGHNT, CDR2 FRNRAP, per germline. The CDR3 totals 19 residues. This CDR3 reads CASGFRGTTTGLAKNIQYF. The CDR3 bases are TGTGCTAGTGGTTTTAGAGGGACTACCACCGGATTAGCCAAAAACATTCAGTACTTC.